This T cell receptor beta chain is drawn from a study of cytomegalovirus exposure and HLA in healthy donors. Nominally healthy donors were sampled, though unrecorded immune exposures were likely. Trimming took 0 bases from V and 2 from J, leaving 8 bases between them. Germline-derived CDR1 and CDR2 are MGHDK and SYGVNS. This CDR3 region has 14 residues. Notes on the study in general: Sequencing depth roughly uniform across donors was assumed in presence/absence analyses. As confirmed in vitro, a few CMV-associated chains were specific for CMV antigens.

The table lists this clone with a few counts. Its target is unknown. 60 Vbeta and 13 Jbeta primers were used in PCR. Data came from immunoSEQ multiplex PCR; TCRdb stores just in-frame clones and leaves some out. Among about 120,000 clones listed, over 75% were seen once. This clonotype was obtained from a man aged 40-50 years in good health and CMV-seronegative. The chain couples TRBV25-1 to TRBJ2-7; D is uncertain. The sequenced sample consisted of PBMCs. The CDR3 here is CASSEYGQTYEQYF. CDR3 DNA: TGTGCCAGCAGTGAATATGGGCAGACCTACGAGCAGTACTTC.